These 25 T cell receptor beta chains originate from one sample sequenced in a study of cytomegalovirus exposure and HLA in healthy donors. The PCR employed 60 Vbeta primers together with 13 Jbeta primers. Profiled with immunoSEQ multiplex PCR; TCRdb holds only in-frame clones, not every one. Here the sample spans roughly 130,000 clones, around 79% being singletons. Sequenced material: PBMCs. Every receptor here comes from a female donor in good health and CMV-seronegative.

This CDR3 is CATQWGQGIEQYF. CDR3 nucleotides: TGTGCCACCCAATGGGGGCAGGGGATCGAGCAGTACTTC. This sequence joins TRBV6-1 and TRBJ2-7, with D perhaps matching TRBD1 (6 bases). V was cut by 10 bases and J by 6 bases, with 19 bases left in between. Looked up from germline, CDR1 is MNHNS and CDR2 is SASEGT. There are 13 residues in the CDR3.

The chain uses TRBV9 and TRBJ2-3, with TRBD2 matching over 9 bases. V shed 3 bases and J 2 bases; nucleotides not matched to a gene: 4. This CDR3 has 15 amino acids. In germline, CDR1 is SGDLS, CDR2 YYNGEE. CDR3 in DNA: TGTGCCAGCAGCGGCTTAGCGGGAGTCACAGATACGCAGTATTTT. It translates to CASSGLAGVTDTQYF. The complete variable domain, with remaining parts taken from reference TRBV9 and TRBJ2-3, reads DSGVTQTPKHLITATGQRVTLRCSPRSGDLSVYWYQQSLDQGLQFLIQYYNGEERAKGNILERFSAQQFPDLHSELNLSSLELGDSALYFCASSGLAGVTDTQYFGPGTRLTVL.

The chain uses TRBV9 and TRBJ2-1, with 8 nucleotides matching TRBD2. Losses at the gene ends were 4 bases for V and 4 bases for J; bases not matched to a gene: 7. There are 15 residues in the CDR3. Germline CDR1 and CDR2: SGDLS and YYNGEE. CDR3 residues: CASSTTSGSYNEQFF. The CDR3 DNA reads TGTGCCAGCAGCACCACTAGCGGAAGTTACAATGAGCAGTTCTTC.

The chain employs TRBV4-1 and TRBJ2-7, with a possible D match to TRBD1 (5 bases). The length of the CDR3 is 13 residues. The V end lost 4 bases, the J end lost 3 bases, and 10 bases lay between the germline ends. Germline V gene lookup returns CDR1 MGHRA and CDR2 YSYEKL. As DNA, the CDR3 is TGCGCCAGCAGCCGGGGCTTTTACTACGAGCAGTACTTC. Its protein is CASSRGFYYEQYF.

The chain carries TRBV30 and TRBJ2-2, with D possibly matching TRBD1 (7 bases). CDR1 is GTSNPN, CDR2 SVGIG, per germline (reference sequence). CDR3 length equals 13 residues. V was cut by 8 bases and J by 4 bases, with 14 bases left in between. The CDR3 region is CARPGGSTGELFF. DNA for the CDR3: TGTGCCCGGCCAGGGGGGAGCACCGGGGAGCTGTTTTTT. The whole variable domain, filled in from reference TRBV30 and TRBJ2-2, reads SQTIHQWPATLVQPVGSPLSLECTVEGTSNPNLYWYRQAAGRGLQLLFYSVGIGQISSEVPQNLSASRPQDRQFILSSKKLLLSDSGFYLCARPGGSTGELFFGEGSRLTVL.

The CDR3 region has the DNA TGTGCCAGCAGTTCACCCGGGACAGGGACCTACGAGCAGTACTTC. Its protein is CASSSPGTGTYEQYF. The chain joins TRBV27 to TRBJ2-7; 9 positions match TRBD1. V dropped 4 bases and J dropped 2; count of bases not matched to a gene: 6. Germline values: CDR1 MNHEY, CDR2 SMNVEV (reference sequence). This CDR3 comprises 15 residues.

The V gene is TRBV5-4, the J gene TRBJ1-1; D perhaps matches TRBD1 (6 bases). V lost 2 bases and J 1 base, leaving 12 bases between the germline ends. CDR1 SGHNT and CDR2 YYREEE come from the germline V gene (reference sequence). This CDR3 region has 15 residues. This CDR3 reads CASSLRTEENTEAFF. The CDR3, as DNA: TGTGCCAGCAGCTTAAGGACAGAAGAGAACACTGAAGCTTTCTTT.

This chain connects TRBV27 to TRBJ2-3, with D tentatively TRBD1 (8 bases). Trimming cost V 3 bases and J 4 bases, with 17 bases left between them. The CDR3 has 16 residues. CDR1 MNHEY and CDR2 SMNVEV come from the germline V gene (reference sequence). The chain's CDR3 is CASSFVRTGGADTQYF. As DNA, the CDR3 is TGTGCCAGCAGTTTTGTTCGAACAGGGGGGGCAGATACGCAGTATTTT.

This clone was seen only a few times. The genes are TRBV30 and TRBJ2-3; 11 nucleotides align to TRBD1. Germline CDR1 and CDR2: GTSNPN and SVGIG (reference sequence). The CDR3 covers 14 residues. V was clipped by 3 bases and J by 5 bases; unmatched bases: 4. The CDR3 DNA reads as TGTGCCTGGAGAAAGGGACAGGGGGGAGATACGCAGTATTTT. Its translation is CAWRKGQGGDTQYF.

This clone was seen only a few times. The gene calls are TRBV19 and TRBJ2-5, with a possible D match to TRBD2 (5 bases). The length of the CDR3 is 12 residues. Germline V gene sequence: CDR1 LNHDA, CDR2 SQIVND (reference sequence). V lost 0 bases, J lost 10 bases, and 9 bases lay in between. The chain's CDR3 is CASSIESGVQYF. CDR3 DNA: TGTGCCAGTAGTATAGAGTCCGGGGTCCAGTACTTC.

The rearrangement joins TRBV5-1 to TRBJ1-1; D remains unclear. Germline V gene data show CDR1 as SGHRS and CDR2 as YFSETQ. CDR3 length equals 14 residues. The germline V and J ends were trimmed by 5 bases and 1 base, with 12 bases remaining between them. The CDR3 nucleotides read TGCGCCAGCAGTTTTGGATCAGGGAACACTGAAGCTTTCTTT. Protein product: CASSFGSGNTEAFF.

This clone was picked up a small number of times. This rearrangement joins TRBV30 to TRBJ2-1, with 8 positions matching TRBD2. The CDR3 is 14 residues long. The germline V gene has CDR1 GTSNPN and CDR2 SVGIG (reference sequence). The ends lost 5 bases at V and 0 bases at J; junction bases unmatched: 3. CDR3 sequence: CAWVGTSSYNEQFF. CDR3 nucleotides: TGTGCCTGGGTAGGGACTAGCTCCTACAATGAGCAGTTCTTC.

The gene calls are TRBV5-1 and TRBJ2-7; no definite D call. V dropped 0 bases and J dropped 0 bases, with 13 bases sitting between them. The CDR3 sequence is 16 residues long. Germline CDR1 and CDR2: SGHRS and YFSETQ. The CDR3 nucleotides are TGCGCCAGCAGCTTGGCTGGCAGTCCACCCTCCTACGAGCAGTACTTC. Its protein product is CASSLAGSPPSYEQYF.

The gene calls are TRBV6-1 and TRBJ1-2; weak D call: TRBD1 (5 bases). V lost 4 bases and J 1 base, leaving 19 bases between the germline ends. Germline V gene lookup returns CDR1 MNHNS and CDR2 SASEGT. This CDR3 spans 17 amino acids. CDR3 DNA sequence: TGTGCCAGCAGTGGTTTAAGGGGCGACAATCTTAACTATGGCTACACCTTC. This codes for CASSGLRGDNLNYGYTF.

V usage is TRBV2 and J usage is TRBJ1-2; no clear D. V dropped 7 bases and J dropped 9 bases, with 18 bases sitting between them. The CDR3 contains 13 residues. Germline-derived CDR1 and CDR2 are SNHLY and FYNNEI. CDR3 loop: CASKVFGEGSYTF. CDR3 DNA sequence: TGTGCCAGCAAGGTTTTCGGGGAAGGTAGCTACACCTTC.

The chain has TRBV7-9 and TRBJ2-3; the D gene is possibly TRBD2 (5 bases). This CDR3 has 15 residues. V was clipped by 0 bases and J by 2 bases, with 9 bases between them. Per germline, CDR1 SEHNR and CDR2 FQNEAQ (reference sequence). DNA of the CDR3: TGTGCCAGCAGCTTAGCCGCCGACTACACAGATACGCAGTATTTT. Residues: CASSLAADYTDTQYF.

The chain recombines TRBV7-3 with TRBJ2-3, with no clear D. The CDR3 has 13 amino acids. The V end lost 2 bases, the J end lost 5 bases, and 8 bases lay between the germline ends. The germline gives CDR1 SGHTA, CDR2 FQGTGA. The CDR3 DNA sequence: TGTGCCAGCAGCTTATCGCGTCTAGATACGCAGTATTTT. Its translation: CASSLSRLDTQYF. The whole variable domain, filled in from reference TRBV7-3 and TRBJ2-3, reads GAGVSQTPSNKVTEKGKYVELRCDPISGHTALYWYRQSLGQGPEFLIYFQGTGAADDSGLPNDRFFAVRPEGSVSTLKIQRTERGDSAVYLCASSLSRLDTQYFGPGTRLTVL.

The rearrangement joins TRBV28 to TRBJ2-4; 8 bases are a match to TRBD2. Trimming cost V 4 bases and J 9 bases; bases outside gene matches: 14. Germline values: CDR1 MDHEN, CDR2 SYDVKM. The CDR3 covers 16 residues. The CDR3 protein is CASSSPAAGERGIQYF. The CDR3 DNA reads as TGTGCCAGCAGTTCCCCTGCAGCGGGAGAAAGGGGCATTCAGTACTTC.

This clone showed up just once. In DNA form, the CDR3 reads TGTGCCAGCAGGGGACAGTCCTATGGCTACACCTTC. It is translated as CASRGQSYGYTF. The rearrangement joins TRBV7-2 to TRBJ1-2; 7 nucleotides agree with TRBD1. The CDR3 length is 12 residues. The junction had 2 bases not matched to a gene; V was cut back by 6 bases and J by 4 bases. Per germline, CDR1 SGHTA and CDR2 FQGNSA.

The chain has TRBV2 and TRBJ2-7; 7 positions agree with TRBD2. This CDR3 is built from 14 residues. Germline-derived CDR1 and CDR2 are SNHLY and FYNNEI. With 3 bases clipped from V and 3 bases from J, the junction kept 5 bases outside the gene matches. The CDR3 bases are TGTGCCAGCAGTGATCCCCGGACTAGCTACGAGCAGTACTTC. Translation: CASSDPRTSYEQYF.

This clone showed up just once. The chain links TRBV12-5 to TRBJ2-3; the D gene is possibly TRBD1 (5 bases). The germline CDR1 and CDR2 sequences are LGHNT and FRNRAP. V lost 5 bases and J lost 4, with 13 bases in between. The CDR3 loop spans 14 amino acids. Written as DNA, the CDR3 is TGTGCTAGTGGTCCCCTTAGGGGCGCAGATACGCAGTATTTT. Translating it yields CASGPLRGADTQYF.

The CDR3 loop reads CASSIALQTSGETQYF. CDR3 DNA: TGTGCCAGCAGCATTGCGCTACAGACTAGCGGCGAGACCCAGTACTTC. V gene TRBV2 combines with J gene TRBJ2-5; TRBD2 matches at 9 bases. The V segment lost 6 bases and the J segment 5 bases; nucleotides outside the gene matches: 13. This CDR3 is built from 16 residues. Germline loops: CDR1 SNHLY, CDR2 FYNNEI.

This clone was observed a handful of times. The rearrangement joins TRBV14 to TRBJ2-5, with D perhaps matching TRBD2 (6 bases). CDR1 and CDR2 from the germline V gene are SGHDN and FVKESK. V was clipped by 2 bases and J by 3 bases, with 25 bases between them. CDR3 length: 19 amino acids. CDR3 sequence: CASSQYGINPGRREETQYF. The CDR3 DNA follows: TGTGCCAGCAGCCAATATGGGATTAACCCGGGCCGGAGGGAAGAGACCCAGTACTTC.

The gene calls are TRBV1 and TRBJ2-3; the table's D call, TRBD1, has no DNA check behind it. TRBV1 represents a pseudogene. There are 14 residues in the CDR3. The CDR3 DNA follows: TGCACCAGCAGCCAAGATTCAGGAACAGATACGCAGTATTTT. This encodes CTSSQDSGTDTQYF.

The chain uses TRBV7-6 and TRBJ1-4, with a tentative D call TRBD1 (6 bases). Germline V gene data show CDR1 as SGHVS and CDR2 as FNYEAQ. This CDR3 region has 18 residues. The V end lost 4 bases, the J end lost 0 bases, and 18 bases lay between the germline ends. CDR3 loop: CASSSLGAKRATNEKLFF. CDR3 coding DNA: TGTGCCAGCAGCTCCTTGGGGGCGAAGCGTGCAACTAATGAAAAACTGTTTTTT.